This T cell receptor beta chain was sequenced in a study of tumor-infiltrating lymphocytes in primary liver carcinoma. Study-wide points: Tumor-adjacent and tumor-blood pairs showed less overlap than tumor region pairs. Detection in all five tumor regions applied to only about 7.5-25% of top clones.

Bulk tissue was left unsorted, and RNA and DNA were co-extracted from 20-30 mg of it. Surgical resection treated primary liver carcinoma in the patients. Chronic HBV infection, untreated so far, was present in the patients. A note on this clonotype: Its antigen is not known. Lacking the conserved final phenylalanine or tryptophan, this CDR3 likely reflects a read error.

The germline gives CDR1 WSHSY, CDR2 SAAADI. CDR3 size: 17 residues. A primer matching the constant region was used to make TCR beta cDNA from approximately 0.55 ug of total RNA. Libraries of TCR beta came from three nested multiplex PCR rounds with slightly modified ARM-PCR. Use of TRBV1-TRBV30 forward primers with a C-beta reverse primer characterized the first two PCR rounds, which lasted nine to eleven cycles each. TCRdb reprocessed the multiplex PCR reads via MiXCR and lists one record per CDR3 protein. The sample consists of about 100,000 distinct CDR3 sequences, about 70% of them appearing once.

The TCR originated in a woman between 55 and 75 years old with primary liver carcinoma and hepatitis B virus infection. The material sequenced was liver tumor tissue from sampling region 2. Sample subset: tumor region T2, inferior pole. The rearrangement joins TRBV10-2 to TRBJ2-6; the match to TRBD2 covers 13 bases. This CDR3 reads CATEGLAGFSGANALTL. Written as DNA, the CDR3 is TGCGCCACTGAGGGACTAGCGGGGTTCTCTGGGGCCAACGCCCTGACTCTC.